The T cell receptor beta chain described here comes from a study of blood T cell repertoires in COVID-19. Looking at the study overall: PBMCs, B-cell-depleted T cells, or T cells provided the cDNA or gDNA that made up the material.

The V end was cut by 3 bases, the J end by 8 bases, with 11 bases between. The CDR3 has 14 residues. CDR1 MNHEY and CDR2 SMNVEV come from the germline V gene (reference sequence). Participant ages covered about 18 to 95 years across approximately 25 US areas. Cohort 3 recovered donors had two negative PCRs, clearance, or symptom resolution. Here immunoSEQ multiplex PCR was the method, and the copy in TCRdb shows in-frame clones only, minus some. This repertoire shows 250,000 to 350,000 clones, roughly nine tenths found once; its top ten account for 2.5% to 3%. The sequenced sample was PBMCs or T cells enriched from blood (not recorded which). This chain links TRBV27 with TRBJ1-6, with a possible D match to TRBD1 (6 bases). The TCR originated in a woman aged 45 to 65 who had recovered from COVID-19. The CDR3 DNA follows: TGTGCCAGCAGTTTTATACAGGGAGATTCACCCCTCCACTTT. Translated: CASSFIQGDSPLHF.